The clone carrying this T cell receptor (beta chain) appeared many times. Antigen unknown. These data are taken from a study of T cells in Graves' hyperthyroidism and ophthalmopathy. Study details: It was at initial diagnosis, before any treatment, that peripheral blood was collected. General study findings and limits: Most clonotypes expanded in thyroid above 0.001 were likewise present in blood.

This CDR3 comprises 11 residues. Trimming left V 4 bases short and J 7 bases short, with 7 bases between. Germline CDR1 and CDR2: SGHTA and FQGTGA. What was amplified from RNA transcripts were TCR beta CDR3 regions. HTBI primers were the set used in a first-round RT-PCR of the TCR CDR3. MiXCR, applied by TCRdb to the multiplex PCR reads, yields one record per CDR3 protein. The sample lists about 250,000 distinct CDR3 sequences, roughly 20% occurring once. Patients with ophthalmopathy all had a Clinical Activity Score of at least 3, a NOSPECS grade of at least 4 and duration under 3 months. The clonotype originates from a young man with Graves' ophthalmopathy. What was sequenced was blood. The chain recombines TRBV7-3 with TRBJ1-2; D is unresolved. This CDR3 reads CASSYSGGYTF. Here the CDR3 DNA reads TGTGCCAGCAGCTACAGTGGTGGCTACACCTTC.